This T cell receptor beta chain was recovered during a study of T cells in narcolepsy. Findings of the study overall: Same-patient CSF and blood CD4+ T cell clonotypes included HCRT-specific and TRIB2-specific autoreactive ones. Healthy controls reportedly lacked the autoreactive clonotypes serially found in patients' blood.

Repertoires were generated with immunoSEQ multiplex PCR, while TCRdb's copy carries only in-frame clones and drops some. Counted here are tens of thousands of clones, roughly four fifths occurring once; the ten biggest clones make up over 0.95%. About this clone: As yet, its antigen is unknown. At one end the junction does not follow the germline gene, possibly because of a read error.

The CDR3 covers 12 residues. The germline V gene has CDR1 MNHEY and CDR2 SVGAGI. Sequenced material: CD45RA- memory CD4+ T cells from PBMCs. The chain has TRBV6-5 and TRBJ1-2; 7 bases map to TRBD1. The receptor was isolated from a human donor with narcolepsy. CDR3 DNA: TGTGCCAGCAGCGATAAGGTGGGGACAGAAAACTTC. Protein product: CASSDKVGTENF.